The T cell receptor beta chain under discussion was sequenced for a study of T cell responses to AZD1222 COVID-19 vaccine. Study-level results: In the spike-specific TCR repertoire, nearly half reportedly target unmutated variant regions. Just six AZD1222 recipients tested seropositive at baseline.

With respect to this clone: What it binds is not known.

Measured with immunoSEQ multiplex PCR; TCRdb has only the in-frame clones, and not every one. The table lists over 85,000 clones, approximately 92% of them singletons. This CDR3 region has 13 residues. The germline gives CDR1 SNHLY, CDR2 FYNNEI. V shed 6 bases and J shed 8 bases, with 11 bases lying between them. J is TRBJ1-6 and V is TRBV2; D remains unclear. This sequence was found in an adult who received the AZD1222 COVID-19 vaccine. Specimen: peripheral blood, collected 28 days after the second AZD1222 dose. CDR3 DNA: TGTGCCAGCAGGCCGGGAGCAGATTCACCCCTCCACTTT. Translating gives CASRPGADSPLHF.